One and the same sample provided the 31 T cell receptor beta chains below, sequenced in a study of cytomegalovirus exposure and HLA in healthy donors (TCRdb year 2017). Receptor libraries were prepared by the immunoSEQ multiplex PCR assay. The table comes from immuneACCESS by way of TCRdb, which keeps in-frame sequences with V and J called. Part of the clones is missing from these tables; in studies checked, under half for an unresolved V gene and the rest for unknown reasons. The sample has 200,000 to 250,000 clones on record, over 80% of them singletons. Less than 7% of the sample comes from the top ten. The sample consisted of PBMCs. The receptors were sampled from a woman aged 18-29 years in good health and CMV-seronegative.

The chain couples TRBV6-1 to TRBJ2-2, with 7 bases aligning to TRBD2. The CDR3 is made up of 18 amino acids. The ends lost 2 bases at V and 0 bases at J; junction bases unmatched: 9. Germline V gene sequence: CDR1 MNHNS, CDR2 SASEGT. This CDR3 reads CASSEWGGLATNTGELFF. CDR3 sequence (DNA): TGTGCCAGCAGTGAATGGGGGGGTCTAGCGACGAACACCGGGGAGCTGTTTTTT.

The CDR3 sequence is CASSLEGPSSETQYF. The CDR3 DNA reads TGCGCCAGCAGCTTGGAGGGACCGTCATCGGAGACCCAGTACTTC. The chain is built from TRBV5-1 and TRBJ2-5; D might be TRBD1 or TRBD2, each matching 5 bases. The V and J ends lost 0 bases and 5 bases respectively, with 14 bases between them. The V gene's germline CDR1 is SGHRS and CDR2 YFSETQ. This CDR3 is built from 15 residues.

The chain has TRBV6-6 and TRBJ2-5, with D unclear. The CDR3 contains 11 residues. Germline CDR1 is MNHNY and CDR2 is SVGAGI (reference sequence). With 5 bases removed from V and 3 bases from J, the gap between germline ends came to 4 bases. The CDR3 DNA reads TGTGCCAGCAGTGGAAAAGAGACCCAGTACTTC. Protein product: CASSGKETQYF.

The chain joins TRBV5-1 to TRBJ2-4, with 7 nucleotides matching TRBD1. J lost 12 bases, V lost 3 bases, and 12 bases had no gene match. CDR3 length: 14 amino acids. The germline V gene encodes CDR1 SGHRS and CDR2 YFSETQ. CDR3 nucleotides: TGCGCCAGCAGCTCGGACCCCGGGACAGATAGTCAGTACTTC. Amino acid sequence: CASSSDPGTDSQYF.

This chain connects TRBV29-1 to TRBJ2-5; 7 bases are shared with TRBD2. J gave up 5 bases and V 4 bases, and 10 bases lay outside the gene matches. CDR1 SQVTM and CDR2 ANQGSEA come from the germline V gene. This CDR3 comprises 14 residues. The CDR3 DNA reads TGCAGCGTTGCTTCTCGGACTAGTACGGAGACCCAGTACTTC. It yields the protein CSVASRTSTETQYF. Together with reference TRBV29-1 and TRBJ2-5, the CDR3 gives the full variable domain: SAVISQKPSRDICQRGTSLTIQCQVDSQVTMMFWYRQQPGQSLTLIATANQGSEATYESGFVIDKFPISRPNLTFSTLTVSNMSPEDSSIYLCSVASRTSTETQYFGPGTRLLVL.

With respect to this clone: In the same sample, other DNA sequences code for this CDR3. This chain uses TRBV27 with TRBJ1-2, with D tentatively TRBD1 (5 bases). Between the trimmed V and J ends, which lost 5 bases and 4 bases, there was a span of 11 bases. The CDR3 has 13 residues. Germline values: CDR1 MNHEY, CDR2 SMNVEV (reference sequence). CDR3 coding DNA: TGTGCCAGCAGTCCCACGGGGGGCTATGGCTACACCTTC. Translated: CASSPTGGYGYTF.

This clone appeared a single time. The chain recombines TRBV7-8 with TRBJ1-4; no clear D. V lost 1 base and J 7 bases, leaving 16 bases between the germline ends. Germline lookup yields CDR1 SGHVS and CDR2 FQNEAQ. CDR3 length: 16 amino acids. The CDR3 coding sequence is TGTGCCAGCAGCTTAGAAGGCCACCCATCGGGTGAAAAACTGTTTTTT. As protein: CASSLEGHPSGEKLFF. Based on the CDR3 plus reference TRBV7-8 and TRBJ1-4, the full variable domain is GAGVSQSPRYKVAKRGQDVALRCDPISGHVSLFWYQQALGQGPEFLTYFQNEAQLDKSGLPSDRFFAERPEGSVSTLKIQRTQQEDSAVYLCASSLEGHPSGEKLFFGSGTQLSVL.

The chain recombines TRBV27 with TRBJ2-7; D is possibly TRBD1 (6 bases). The CDR3 contains 14 residues. V shed 5 bases and J shed 6 bases, with 17 bases lying between them. Germline CDR1 MNHEY, CDR2 SMNVEV (reference sequence). The CDR3 loop is CASSTWDTVSEQYF. The CDR3 DNA reads TGTGCCAGCAGTACCTGGGACACAGTCTCCGAGCAGTACTTC.

The V and J genes are TRBV7-9 and TRBJ2-2, with 9 nucleotides matching TRBD1. After removal of 6 bases from V and 7 bases from J, the junction contained 6 bases not matched to a gene. CDR1 is SEHNR and CDR2 is FQNEAQ in the germline V gene (reference sequence). The length of the CDR3 is 14 residues. CDR3 in amino acids: CASRSGQGSGELFF. The CDR3 DNA is TGTGCCAGCAGATCGGGACAGGGAAGCGGGGAGCTGTTTTTT. The full variable domain, its missing parts supplied by reference TRBV7-9 and TRBJ2-2, is DTGVSQNPRHKITKRGQNVTFRCDPISEHNRLYWYRQTLGQGPEFLTYFQNEAQLEKSRLLSDRFSAERPKGSFSTLEIQRTEQGDSAMYLCASRSGQGSGELFFGEGSRLTVL.

The chain uses TRBV4-2 and TRBJ2-7; D remains unclear. Germline CDR1 and CDR2: LGHNA and YNFKEQ. The V end was cut by 0 bases, the J end by 5 bases, with 11 bases between. The CDR3 spans 14 residues. CDR3 residues: CASSQETENDEQYF. In DNA, the CDR3 is TGTGCCAGCAGCCAAGAAACGGAAAATGACGAGCAGTACTTC.

The rearrangement joins TRBV7-6 to TRBJ1-4; the D is unclear. V was trimmed by 2 bases and J by 4 bases, leaving 11 bases between them. This CDR3 region has 15 residues. In germline, CDR1 is SGHVS, CDR2 FNYEAQ. CDR3 region: CASSLQAEDNEKLFF. In DNA, the CDR3 is TGTGCCAGCAGCTTACAGGCAGAGGATAATGAAAAACTGTTTTTT. Combining the CDR3 with reference TRBV7-6 and TRBJ1-4 gives the whole variable domain GAGVSQSPRYKVTKRGQDVALRCDPISGHVSLYWYRQALGQGPEFLTYFNYEAQQDKSGLPNDRFSAERPEGSISTLTIQRTEQRDSAMYRCASSLQAEDNEKLFFGSGTQLSVL.

The CDR3 DNA follows: TGCGCCAGCAGCTCAGGGGGTGCCGACAATGAGCAGTTCTTC. This translates into CASSSGGADNEQFF. V and J are TRBV5-1 and TRBJ2-1, with 7 bases fitting TRBD1. CDR1 and CDR2 (germline): SGHRS, YFSETQ. CDR3 length equals 14 residues. The trim removed 3 bases at V and 5 bases at J, leaving 5 bases unmatched.

The V gene is TRBV5-1, the J gene TRBJ1-1, with 7 bases matching TRBD1. CDR1 is SGHRS and CDR2 is YFSETQ in the germline V gene. CDR3 length: 17 amino acids. The V and J ends lost 5 bases and 0 bases, in that order; junction bases with no gene match: 13. CDR3 nucleotide sequence: TGCGCCAGCAGACCACCTATCAAGACAGGGTTGAACACTGAAGCTTTCTTT. It translates to CASRPPIKTGLNTEAFF. The full variable domain, in which reference TRBV5-1 and TRBJ1-1 provide the parts outside the CDR3, is KAGVTQTPRYLIKTRGQQVTLSCSPISGHRSVSWYQQTPGQGLQFLFEYFSETQRNKGNFPGRFSGRQFSNSRSEMNVSTLELGDSALYLCASRPPIKTGLNTEAFFGQGTRLTVV.

The chain combines TRBV7-8 with TRBJ1-1; TRBD1 might be the D (5 bases). There are 13 residues in the CDR3. CDR1 is SGHVS, CDR2 FQNEAQ, per germline. V was pared by 5 bases and J by 4 bases, with 11 bases between. CDR3 nucleotide sequence: TGTGCCAGCAGCCCGGAGGGGTTCACTGAAGCTTTCTTT. Translated: CASSPEGFTEAFF.

V and J are TRBV6-1 and TRBJ1-1, with 8 bases fitting TRBD1. The germline CDR1 and CDR2 sequences are MNHNS and SASEGT. The length of the CDR3 is 16 residues. Losses at the gene ends were 4 bases for V and 0 bases for J; bases not matched to a gene: 7. The CDR3 DNA is TGTGCCAGCAGTGGGGTGGGCAGGGGGCTGAACACTGAAGCTTTCTTT. It encodes CASSGVGRGLNTEAFF.

The chain joins TRBV29-1 to TRBJ1-5; 8 bases line up with TRBD1. Germline CDR1 and CDR2: SQVTM and ANQGSEA. Trimming at V came to 6 bases and at J to 9 bases, leaving 10 bases not matched to a gene. The CDR3 is 13 residues long. This chain's CDR3 is CSVSGQGEGPQHF. Here the CDR3 DNA reads TGCAGCGTCTCTGGACAGGGAGAAGGGCCCCAGCATTTT.

The chain employs TRBV25-1 and TRBJ1-1; D unresolved. V lost 5 bases, J lost 3 bases, and 13 bases lay in between. The CDR3 spans 14 residues. From germline, CDR1 is MGHDK and CDR2 SYGVNS. The CDR3 region is CASSSKGTHTEAFF. The CDR3 bases are TGTGCCAGCAGTAGTAAGGGAACCCACACTGAAGCTTTCTTT.

This clone was detected once. The chain couples TRBV30 to TRBJ2-4; 7 bases match TRBD1. Germline assignment: CDR1 GTSNPN and CDR2 SVGIG (reference sequence). Trimming removed 5 bases from V and 3 bases from J; junction bases left unmatched: 4. CDR3 length: 13 residues. CDR3 sequence: CAWVQGIKNIQYF. CDR3 bases: TGTGCCTGGGTACAGGGGATCAAAAACATTCAGTACTTC.

This clone came up a few times. The genes are TRBV6-5 and TRBJ1-5, with D unclear. CDR3 length equals 14 residues. Trimming pared 2 bases from V and 3 bases from J, leaving 8 bases between. Germline assignment: CDR1 MNHEY and CDR2 SVGAGI. In DNA form, the CDR3 reads TGTGCCAGCAGTTACGATGGCACCAATCAGCCCCAGCATTTT. Encoded protein: CASSYDGTNQPQHF.

The V and J genes are TRBV7-2 and TRBJ1-2, with D tentatively TRBD1 (5 bases). Trimming shortened V by 5 bases and J by 4 bases, and 11 bases separated the two germline ends. CDR3 length: 13 amino acids. The germline V gene encodes CDR1 SGHTA and CDR2 FQGNSA. For the CDR3, the DNA is TGTGCCAGCAGCCCGGAGGGGTCCTATGGCTACACCTTC. It yields the protein CASSPEGSYGYTF. Variable domain in full (rest from reference TRBV7-2 and TRBJ1-2): GAGVSQSPSNKVTEKGKDVELRCDPISGHTALYWYRQSLGQGLEFLIYFQGNSAPDKSGLPSDRFSAERTGGSVSTLTIQRTQQEDSAVYLCASSPEGSYGYTFGSGTRLTVV.

This clone has a single count. This sequence joins TRBV28 and TRBJ2-1; D may match TRBD1 or TRBD2 (5 bases each). This CDR3 spans 15 amino acids. V gave up 6 bases and J gave up 9 bases, with 21 bases separating them. In germline, CDR1 is MDHEN, CDR2 SYDVKM. CDR3 DNA sequence: TGTGCCAGCAGCCCCCCGGGGTTCGGGACGGGTGAGCAGTTCTTC. It is translated as CASSPPGFGTGEQFF.

The V call is TRBV15, the J call TRBJ2-5; the match to TRBD1 covers 8 bases. The CDR3 totals 13 residues. Trimming removed 8 bases from V and 5 bases from J; junction bases left unmatched: 7. Germline-derived CDR1 and CDR2 are LNHNV and YYDKDF (reference sequence). The CDR3 is CATGQGFEETQYF. In nucleotides, the CDR3 is TGTGCCACCGGACAGGGATTCGAGGAGACCCAGTACTTC.

The J gene is TRBJ2-7, the V gene TRBV30; no firm D call. The CDR3 is made up of 14 amino acids. Trimming removed 2 bases from V and 2 bases from J, with 13 bases in between. Per the germline V gene, CDR1 is GTSNPN and CDR2 is SVGIG (reference sequence). CDR3 loop: CAWSPSWSAYEQYF. CDR3 coding DNA: TGTGCCTGGAGTCCCTCATGGTCAGCCTACGAGCAGTACTTC.

The chain links TRBV11-2 to TRBJ2-1; weak D call: TRBD1 (5 bases). Trimming cost V 1 base and J 8 bases, with 18 bases left between them. Per the germline V gene, CDR1 is SGHAT and CDR2 is FQNNGV. The CDR3 is 16 residues long. The CDR3 spells CASSLVRGRRLDEQFF. The DNA for the CDR3 is TGTGCCAGCAGCTTAGTAAGGGGCAGAAGGCTCGATGAGCAGTTCTTC.

In this sample, this clone turned up a few times. Other DNA variants within this sample encode the same CDR3. The J gene is TRBJ2-7, the V gene TRBV4-2, with TRBD2 as a possible D gene (6 bases). Germline V gene sequence: CDR1 LGHNA, CDR2 YNFKEQ. The V end lost 4 bases, the J end lost 3 bases, and 7 bases lay between the germline ends. The CDR3 loop spans 12 amino acids. CDR3 coding DNA: TGTGCCAGCAGCCCCGGGGGCTACGAGCAGTACTTC. As protein: CASSPGGYEQYF.

This chain uses TRBV5-1 with TRBJ1-4; D not resolved. This CDR3 contains 14 residues. V was clipped by 0 bases and J by 8 bases, with 11 bases between them. CDR1 is SGHRS, CDR2 YFSETQ, per germline. Here the CDR3 reads CASSLGSLGEKLFF. The CDR3 DNA sequence: TGCGCCAGCAGCTTGGGGTCCCTGGGGGAAAAACTGTTTTTT.

This clone has a single count. V usage is TRBV28 and J usage is TRBJ2-2, with 10 bases lining up with TRBD2. J was trimmed by 6 bases and V by 5 bases; bases with no gene match: 6. CDR3 size: 15 residues. CDR1 is MDHEN, CDR2 SYDVKM, per germline. CDR3 amino acids: CASSLAGDRPGELFF. CDR3 DNA sequence: TGTGCCAGCAGTCTAGCGGGAGATAGGCCCGGGGAGCTGTTTTTT.

This sequence joins TRBV28 and TRBJ1-5; possible D gene TRBD1, 6 bases. There are 14 residues in the CDR3. In germline, CDR1 is MDHEN, CDR2 SYDVKM. Trimming shortened V by 3 bases and J by 6 bases, and 12 bases separated the two germline ends. The DNA for the CDR3 is TGTGCCAGCAGTTTCGGGGGGGCCGTTCAGCCCCAGCATTTT. Protein: CASSFGGAVQPQHF.

This chain links TRBV30 with TRBJ1-2; tentatively, D is TRBD1 (6 bases). Trimming removed 6 bases at V and 4 bases at J, with 18 bases between. The CDR3 extends over 14 amino acids. CDR1 GTSNPN and CDR2 SVGIG come from the germline V gene (reference sequence). The CDR3 protein is CACVLLRGVYGYTF. DNA of the CDR3: TGTGCCTGCGTTTTACTTAGGGGGGTCTATGGCTACACCTTC. Full variable domain (rest looked up from reference TRBV30 and TRBJ1-2): SQTIHQWPATLVQPVGSPLSLECTVEGTSNPNLYWYRQAAGRGLQLLFYSVGIGQISSEVPQNLSASRPQDRQFILSSKKLLLSDSGFYLCACVLLRGVYGYTFGSGTRLTVV.

This rearrangement joins TRBV6-1 to TRBJ1-5; no clear D. V shed 3 bases and J shed 1 base, with 7 bases lying between them. This CDR3 comprises 14 residues. In germline, CDR1 is MNHNS, CDR2 SASEGT. DNA for the CDR3: TGTGCCAGCAGTGATGGAGGGAGCAATCAGCCCCAGCATTTT. It translates to CASSDGGSNQPQHF.

The chain employs TRBV19 and TRBJ1-1; D remains unclear. Germline V gene data show CDR1 as LNHDA and CDR2 as SQIVND (reference sequence). V was trimmed by 7 bases and J by 0 bases, leaving 12 bases between them. The CDR3 length is 14 residues. CDR3 region: CASKSGLMNTEAFF. Written as DNA, the CDR3 is TGTGCCAGTAAAAGCGGCCTCATGAACACTGAAGCTTTCTTT.